This T cell receptor (beta chain) was retrieved from a study of shared clonotypes between healthy human individuals. Turning to the study itself: The donor pool was made up of two women and a few men aged 18 to 49. Each donor contributed plates that comprised three CD4 naive, three CD4 memory, two CD8 naive and one CD8 memory.

The germline V gene has CDR1 LNHNV and CDR2 YYDKDF (reference sequence). Trimming cost V 0 bases and J 2 bases, with 8 bases left between them. The CDR3 runs 15 residues. Libraries were prepared by immunoSEQ multiplex PCR; TCRdb keeps only in-frame clonotypes and omits some of them. The data hold about 2.5 million clones, with around 90% observed a single time. Participating donors were healthy, HIV-negative adults free of recent acute infections or vaccinations. The sample was naive CD4+ T cells from PBMCs. Subset reported: CD45RA+ positively selected. This sequence originates from a man younger than 35 in good health. Some clones in this sample may be carry-over from other donors' samples. The rearrangement links TRBV15 to TRBJ2-1, with a possible D match to TRBD2 (6 bases). Here the CDR3 reads CATSRDPSAYNEQFF. The DNA for the CDR3 is TGTGCCACCAGCAGAGACCCTAGCGCCTACAATGAGCAGTTCTTC.